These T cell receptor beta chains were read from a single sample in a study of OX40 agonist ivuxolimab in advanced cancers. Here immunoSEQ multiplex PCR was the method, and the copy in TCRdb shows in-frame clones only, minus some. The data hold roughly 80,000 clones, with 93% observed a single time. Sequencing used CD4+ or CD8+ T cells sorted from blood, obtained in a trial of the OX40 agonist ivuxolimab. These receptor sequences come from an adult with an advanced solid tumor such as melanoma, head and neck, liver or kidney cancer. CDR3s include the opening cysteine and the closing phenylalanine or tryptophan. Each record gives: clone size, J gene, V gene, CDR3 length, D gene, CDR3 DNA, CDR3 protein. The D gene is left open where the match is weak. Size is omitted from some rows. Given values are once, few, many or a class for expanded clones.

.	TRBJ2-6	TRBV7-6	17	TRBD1	TGTGCCAGCAGCCCAACGGGACAGGGTTCTGGGGCCAACGTCCTGACTTTC	CASSPTGQGSGANVLTF
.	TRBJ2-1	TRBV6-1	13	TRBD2	TGTGCCAGCAGTGAAGCGGGAAGCGGGGTACGTTTCTTC	CASSEAGSGVRFF
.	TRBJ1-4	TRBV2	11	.	TGTGCCAGCAAGGAGAATGAAAAACTGTTTTTT	CASKENEKLFF
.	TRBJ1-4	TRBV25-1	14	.	TGTGCCAGCAGTGAAGTGTGGCGGAATGAAAAACTGTTTTTT	CASSEVWRNEKLFF
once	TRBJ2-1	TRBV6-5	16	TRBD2	TGTGCCAGCAGTTACTCAAGCGGGAGGGCCCACAATGAGCAGTTCTTC	CASSYSSGRAHNEQFF
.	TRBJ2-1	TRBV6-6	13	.	TGTGCCAGCCGGGACTTCTTATACAATGAGCAGTTCTTC	CASRDFLYNEQFF
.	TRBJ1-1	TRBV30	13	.	TGTGCCTGGAGAGGGGCCATGAACACTGAAGCTTTCTTT	CAWRGAMNTEAFF
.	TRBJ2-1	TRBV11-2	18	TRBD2	TGTGCCAGCAGCGTTGACCTAAGACTAGCGGGAGACGCAAATGAGCAGTTCTTC	CASSVDLRLAGDANEQFF
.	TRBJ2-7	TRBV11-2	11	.	TGTGCCAGCAGCTTTCAGGAGGAGCAGTACTTC	CASSFQEEQYF
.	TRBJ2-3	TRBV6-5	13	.	TGTGCCAGCAGTTACCAGGGGACAGATACGCAGTATTTT	CASSYQGTDTQYF
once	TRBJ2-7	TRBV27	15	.	TGTGCCAGCAGTTTATCCCTGCAGGTGGGCTACGAGCAGTACTTC	CASSLSLQVGYEQYF
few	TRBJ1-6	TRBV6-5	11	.	TGTGCCAGCAGGTCAAATTCACCCCTCCACTTT	CASRSNSPLHF
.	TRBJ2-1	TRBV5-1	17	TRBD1	TGCGCCAGCAGCCCCAAATACCGACAGGGGGCCGACAATGAGCAGTTCTTC	CASSPKYRQGADNEQFF
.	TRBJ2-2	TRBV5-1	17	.	TGCGCCAGCAGCACCCCGCAAGGCCCGAGGGTTCCGGGGGAGCTGTTTTTT	CASSTPQGPRVPGELFF
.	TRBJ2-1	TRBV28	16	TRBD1	TGTGCCAGCAGTTTGGTGGGGGACAGGGGCTACAATGAGCAGTTCTTC	CASSLVGDRGYNEQFF
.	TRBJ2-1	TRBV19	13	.	TGTGCCAGTAGTATCCGAGACGGGAATGAGCAGTTCTTC	CASSIRDGNEQFF
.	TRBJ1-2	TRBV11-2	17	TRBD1	TGTGCCAGCAGCCAAAGGTGGGGACAGATGTCTATCTATGGCTACACCTTC	CASSQRWGQMSIYGYTF
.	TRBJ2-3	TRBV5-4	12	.	TGTGCCAGCAGCTCCCTCCCAGATACGCAGTATTTT	CASSSLPDTQYF
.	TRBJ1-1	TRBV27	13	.	TGTGCCAGCAGTCAGCGGGGGAACACTGAAGCTTTCTTT	CASSQRGNTEAFF
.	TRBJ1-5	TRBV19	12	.	TGTGCCAGTAACTATATGGCGGAGCCCCAGCATTTT	CASNYMAEPQHF
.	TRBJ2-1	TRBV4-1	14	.	TGCGCCAGCAGCCAAGAAGGTGGCTACAATGAGCAGTTCTTC	CASSQEGGYNEQFF
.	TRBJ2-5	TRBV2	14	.	TGTGCCAGCAGTCCCCTGGCGGGCCGGGAGACCCAGTACTTC	CASSPLAGRETQYF
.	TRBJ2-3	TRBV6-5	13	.	TGTGCCAGCAGCAGTAGGGGCGGAGATACGCAGTATTTT	CASSSRGGDTQYF
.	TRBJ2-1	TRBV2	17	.	TGTGCCAGCAGGAGTTGGGTAGACCCTAGAAGTGAGAATGAGCAGTTCTTC	CASRSWVDPRSENEQFF
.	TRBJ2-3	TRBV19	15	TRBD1	TGTGCCAGTAGTATTAGACAGGGGATAACAGATACGCAGTATTTT	CASSIRQGITDTQYF
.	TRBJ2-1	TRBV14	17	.	TGTGCCAGCAGCCAAGATGGTGGACTCGGCTCCTACAATGAGCAGTTCTTC	CASSQDGGLGSYNEQFF
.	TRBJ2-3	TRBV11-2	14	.	TGTGCCAGCAGCTTAGGCCCTAGCACAGATACGCAGTATTTT	CASSLGPSTDTQYF
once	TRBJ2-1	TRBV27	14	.	TGTGCCAGCAGTTTCAGGGACGGATACAATGAGCAGTTCTTC	CASSFRDGYNEQFF
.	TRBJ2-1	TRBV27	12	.	TGTGCCAGCAGTCTAGGGTGGAATGAGCAGTTCTTC	CASSLGWNEQFF
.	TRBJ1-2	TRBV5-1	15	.	TGCGCCAGCAGCTTGGAGTTAGGCCCAGGCTATGGCTACACCTTC	CASSLELGPGYGYTF
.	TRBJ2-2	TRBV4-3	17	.	TGCGCCAGCAGCCAAGAGAGAATGGGGGGCCTCGCCGGGGAGCTGTTTTTT	CASSQERMGGLAGELFF
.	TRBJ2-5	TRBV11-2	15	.	TGTGCCAGCAGCTTCAGAGGACGGCCCCAAGAGACCCAGTACTTC	CASSFRGRPQETQYF
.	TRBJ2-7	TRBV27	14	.	TGTGCCAGCAGTTTATATAGGACCCCCTACGAGCAGTACTTC	CASSLYRTPYEQYF
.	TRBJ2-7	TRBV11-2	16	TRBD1	TGTGCCAGCAGCTCTCCGGACAGGGATGGGTCCTACGAGCAGTACTTC	CASSSPDRDGSYEQYF
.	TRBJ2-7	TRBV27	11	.	TGTGCCACCCAAACTACGAACGAGCAGTACTTC	CATQTTNEQYF
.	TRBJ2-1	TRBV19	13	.	.	CASTSGGYNEQFF
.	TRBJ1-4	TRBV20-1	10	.	TGCAGCCTTTTAGGGGAAAAACTGTTTTTT	CSLLGEKLFF
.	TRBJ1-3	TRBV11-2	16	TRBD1	TGTGCCAGCAGCCTCAGGGGGCCGAACTCTGGAAACACCATATATTTT	CASSLRGPNSGNTIYF
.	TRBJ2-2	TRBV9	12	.	TGTGCCAGCAGCGTGAGGGGCGGGGAGCTGTTTTTT	CASSVRGGELFF